This TCR beta chain originates from a study of T cell responses to AZD1222 COVID-19 vaccine. Overall study results and limits: Variant regions that are unmutated are reportedly the target of nearly half of spike-specific TCRs. Recipients of two AZD1222 doses showed rising Spike-specific TCR breadth and depth.

This CDR3 has 11 amino acids. Looked up from germline, CDR1 is MGHRA and CDR2 is YSYEKL. Trimming shortened V by 5 bases and J by 5 bases, and 6 bases separated the two germline ends. Note on this clone: Its antigen is unidentified.

Generated by immunoSEQ multiplex PCR, the TCRdb table keeps only in-frame clones and is missing some. The data show approximately 140,000 clones, around 94% seen once. This clonotype originated in an adult who received the AZD1222 COVID-19 vaccine. Material: peripheral blood, obtained 28 days after the second AZD1222 dose. The rearrangement joins TRBV4-1 to TRBJ1-1; D remains unclear. This CDR3 reads CASSKGTEAFF. For the CDR3, the DNA is TGCGCCAGCAGCAAAGGGACTGAAGCTTTCTTT.